This TCR beta chain was captured in a study of preoperative IRX-2 immunotherapy in early breast cancer. This CDR3 region has 17 residues. CDR1 and CDR2 (germline): MDHEN, SYDVKM. The J segment lost 6 bases and the V segment lost 5 bases, leaving 11 bases of the junction unmatched. Described treatment: preoperative locoregional IRX-2 cytokine immunotherapy. This phase Ib study tested locoregional IRX-2 cytokine immunotherapy given before surgery. Clones were sequenced by immunoSEQ multiplex PCR, and TCRdb holds only the in-frame ones, with some missing. This repertoire shows roughly 93,000 clones, roughly 88% found once; its top ten account for roughly 1.9%.

This TCR derives from a human donor with breast cancer. The rearrangement links TRBV28 to TRBJ2-6; TRBD1 matches at 9 bases. This material consisted of tumor tissue, taken after IRX-2 immunotherapy. The CDR3 DNA follows: TGTGCCAGCAGTGGCATCCGGGACAGGGCAATGGCCAACGTCCTGACTTTC. Residues: CASSGIRDRAMANVLTF.